This T cell receptor beta chain was observed in a study of shared clonotypes between healthy human individuals. Looking at the study overall: The cohort comprised a couple of women and a few men. Their ages spanned 18 to 49 years. Findings and caveats of the study: It was observed that approximately 5% of naive CD4 clonotypes were shared across several donors.

V gave up 3 bases and J gave up 12 bases; unmatched junction bases: 4. CDR3 size: 12 residues. CDR1 and CDR2 (germline): LNHDA, SQIVND (reference sequence). Remarks on this clone: The antigen is not known.

Each replicate PCR on the sorted subsets used roughly 210 ng DNA (approximately 27,000 T cell genomes). In the original workflow: Junction-only immunoSEQ data arrived without quality scores, meaning filtering differed. Here immunoSEQ multiplex PCR was the method, and the copy in TCRdb shows in-frame clones only, minus some. That table supplies the V and J calls and clone size; D and trimming were determined from the DNA. The data show some 2,500,000 clones, with 80% to 95% seen just once and roughly 0.39% held by the top ten. The sequencing input was naive CD4+ T cells from PBMCs. The subset: CD45RA+ positively selected. This clonotype was obtained from a man younger than 30 in good health. Some clones in this sample may be carry-over from other donors' samples. The gene calls are TRBV19 and TRBJ2-1, with TRBD2 matching 8 bases. Here the CDR3 DNA reads TGTGCCAGTAGTATGGGCGCGGGAGGGCAGTTCTTC. This codes for CASSMGAGGQFF.